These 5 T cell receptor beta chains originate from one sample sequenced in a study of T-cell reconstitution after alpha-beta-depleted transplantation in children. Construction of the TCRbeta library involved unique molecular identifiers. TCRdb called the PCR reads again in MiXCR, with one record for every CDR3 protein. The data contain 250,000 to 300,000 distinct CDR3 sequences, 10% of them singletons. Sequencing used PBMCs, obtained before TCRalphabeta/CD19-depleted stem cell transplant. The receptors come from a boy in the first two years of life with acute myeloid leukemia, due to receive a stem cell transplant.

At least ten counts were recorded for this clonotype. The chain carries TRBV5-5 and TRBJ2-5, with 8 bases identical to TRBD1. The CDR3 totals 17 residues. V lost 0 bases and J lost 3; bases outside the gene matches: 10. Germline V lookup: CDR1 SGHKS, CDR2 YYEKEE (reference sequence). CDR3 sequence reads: CASSLALRDRRKETQYF. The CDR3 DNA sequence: TGTGCCAGCAGCTTGGCGCTTCGGGACAGGCGAAAAGAGACCCAGTACTTC.

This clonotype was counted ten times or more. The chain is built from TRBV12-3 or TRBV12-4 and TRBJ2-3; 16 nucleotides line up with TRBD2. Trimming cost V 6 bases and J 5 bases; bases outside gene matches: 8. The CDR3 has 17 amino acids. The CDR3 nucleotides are TGTGCCAGCAGGGGACTAGCGGGAGGGCCCTCGAGAGATACGCAGTATTTT. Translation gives CASRGLAGGPSRDTQYF.

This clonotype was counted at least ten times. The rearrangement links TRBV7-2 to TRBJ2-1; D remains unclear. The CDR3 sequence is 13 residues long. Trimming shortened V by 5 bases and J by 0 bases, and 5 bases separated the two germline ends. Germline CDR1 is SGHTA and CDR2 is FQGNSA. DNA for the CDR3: TGTGCCAGCAGCGGAAGCTCCTACAATGAGCAGTTCTTC. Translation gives CASSGSSYNEQFF.

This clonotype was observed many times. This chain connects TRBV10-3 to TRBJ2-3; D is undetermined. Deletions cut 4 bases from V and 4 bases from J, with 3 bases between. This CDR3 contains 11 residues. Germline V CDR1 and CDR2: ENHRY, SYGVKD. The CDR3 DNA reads TGTGCCATCAGTGTGGCAGATACGCAGTATTTT. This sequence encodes CAISVADTQYF.

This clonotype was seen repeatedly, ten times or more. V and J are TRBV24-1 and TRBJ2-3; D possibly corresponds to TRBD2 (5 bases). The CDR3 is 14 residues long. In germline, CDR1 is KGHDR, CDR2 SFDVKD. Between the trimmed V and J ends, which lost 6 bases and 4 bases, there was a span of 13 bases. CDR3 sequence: CATSPFGGADTQYF. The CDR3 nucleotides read TGTGCCACCAGTCCATTTGGAGGTGCAGATACGCAGTATTTT.